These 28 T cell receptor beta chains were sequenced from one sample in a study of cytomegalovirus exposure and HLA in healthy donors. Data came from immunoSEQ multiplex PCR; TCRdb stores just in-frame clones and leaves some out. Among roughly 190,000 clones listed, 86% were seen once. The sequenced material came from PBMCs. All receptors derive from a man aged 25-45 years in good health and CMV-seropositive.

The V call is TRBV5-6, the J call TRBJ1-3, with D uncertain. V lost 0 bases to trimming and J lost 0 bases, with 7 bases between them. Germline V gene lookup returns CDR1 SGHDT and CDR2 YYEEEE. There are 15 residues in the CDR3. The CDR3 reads CASSLEALSGNTIYF. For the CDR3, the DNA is TGTGCCAGCAGCTTGGAGGCACTCTCTGGAAACACCATATATTTT.

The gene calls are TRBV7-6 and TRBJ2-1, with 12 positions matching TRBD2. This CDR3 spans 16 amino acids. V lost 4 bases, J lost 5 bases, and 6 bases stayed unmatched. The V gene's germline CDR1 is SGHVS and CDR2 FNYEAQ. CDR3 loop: CASSSLAGGPDNEQFF. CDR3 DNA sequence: TGTGCCAGCAGCTCTCTAGCGGGAGGGCCCGACAATGAGCAGTTCTTC.

CDR3 sequence reads: CSVQNRGRGRENEQFF. The CDR3 DNA sequence: TGCAGCGTTCAGAACAGGGGGAGGGGTAGGGAGAATGAGCAGTTCTTC. This chain joins TRBV29-1 and TRBJ2-1, with D maybe TRBD1 (8 bases). Germline V gene data show CDR1 as SQVTM and CDR2 as ANQGSEA. Trimming stripped 5 bases from V and 7 bases from J, with 24 bases between. This CDR3 is 16 amino acids long.

The CDR3: CASSPSAGATDTQYF. The CDR3 nucleotides read TGCGCCAGCAGCCCCTCGGCAGGGGCGACAGATACGCAGTATTTT. This rearrangement joins TRBV5-1 to TRBJ2-3; tentative D call: TRBD1 (6 bases). The CDR3 is 15 residues long. V lost 4 bases and J lost 3, with 15 bases in between. The germline gives CDR1 SGHRS, CDR2 YFSETQ. The entire variable domain, with the rest obtained from reference TRBV5-1 and TRBJ2-3, is as follows: KAGVTQTPRYLIKTRGQQVTLSCSPISGHRSVSWYQQTPGQGLQFLFEYFSETQRNKGNFPGRFSGRQFSNSRSEMNVSTLELGDSALYLCASSPSAGATDTQYFGPGTRLTVL.

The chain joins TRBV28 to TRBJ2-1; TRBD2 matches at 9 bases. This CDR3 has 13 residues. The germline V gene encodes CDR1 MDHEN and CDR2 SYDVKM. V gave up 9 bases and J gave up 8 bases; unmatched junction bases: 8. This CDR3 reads CASHGTSWDEQFF. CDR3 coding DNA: TGTGCCAGTCACGGGACTAGCTGGGATGAGCAGTTCTTC. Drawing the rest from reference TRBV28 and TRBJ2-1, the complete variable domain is DVKVTQSSRYLVKRTGEKVFLECVQDMDHENMFWYRQDPGLGLRLIYFSYDVKMKEKGDIPEGYSVSREKKERFSLILESASTNQTSMYLCASHGTSWDEQFFGPGTRLTVL.

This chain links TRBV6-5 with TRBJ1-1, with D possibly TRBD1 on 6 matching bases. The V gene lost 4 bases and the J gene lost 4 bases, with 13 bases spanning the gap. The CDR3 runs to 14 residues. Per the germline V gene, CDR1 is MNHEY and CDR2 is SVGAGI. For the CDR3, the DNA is TGTGCCAGCAGTTCCCACAGGGCTGGCACTGAAGCTTTCTTT. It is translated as CASSSHRAGTEAFF.

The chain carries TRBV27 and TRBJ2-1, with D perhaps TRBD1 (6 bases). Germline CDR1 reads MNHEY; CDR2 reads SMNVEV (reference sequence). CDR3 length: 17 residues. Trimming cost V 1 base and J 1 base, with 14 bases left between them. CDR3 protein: CASSLYWTEPSYNEQFF. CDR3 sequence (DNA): TGTGCCAGCAGTTTATACTGGACAGAACCTTCCTACAATGAGCAGTTCTTC.

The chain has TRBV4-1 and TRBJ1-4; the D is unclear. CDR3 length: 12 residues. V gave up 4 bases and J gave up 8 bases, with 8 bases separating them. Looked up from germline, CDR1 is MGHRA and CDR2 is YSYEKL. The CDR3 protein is CASSPRLEKLFF. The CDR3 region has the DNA TGCGCCAGCAGCCCCCGATTAGAAAAACTGTTTTTT.

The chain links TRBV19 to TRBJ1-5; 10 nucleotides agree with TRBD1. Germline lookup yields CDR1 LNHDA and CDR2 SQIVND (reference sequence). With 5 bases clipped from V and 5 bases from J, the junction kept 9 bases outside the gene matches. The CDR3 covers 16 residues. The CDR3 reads CASSVWATGGYQPQHF. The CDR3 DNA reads TGTGCCAGTAGTGTTTGGGCGACAGGGGGCTATCAGCCCCAGCATTTT.

The CDR3 nucleotides are TGTGCCAGTAGTCCGGACAGGGTTGAGCAGTTCTTC. Translated, it gives CASSPDRVEQFF. The chain recombines TRBV19 with TRBJ2-1; the match to TRBD1 covers 8 bases. V gave up 5 bases and J gave up 9 bases; unmatched junction bases: 3. The CDR3 is made up of 12 amino acids. The germline V gene encodes CDR1 LNHDA and CDR2 SQIVND (reference sequence).

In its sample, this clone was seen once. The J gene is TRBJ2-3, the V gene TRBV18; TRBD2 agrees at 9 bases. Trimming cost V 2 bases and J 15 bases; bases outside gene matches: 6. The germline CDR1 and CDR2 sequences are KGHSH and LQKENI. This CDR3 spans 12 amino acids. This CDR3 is CASSPTREGCYF. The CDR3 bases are TGTGCCAGCTCACCAACGCGGGAGGGCTGTTATTTT. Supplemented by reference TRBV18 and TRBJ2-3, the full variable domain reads NAGVMQNPRHLVRRRGQEARLRCSPMKGHSHVYWYRQLPEEGLKFMVYLQKENIIDESGMPKERFSAEFPKEGPSILRIQQVVRGDSAAYFCASSPTREGCYFGPGTRLTVL.

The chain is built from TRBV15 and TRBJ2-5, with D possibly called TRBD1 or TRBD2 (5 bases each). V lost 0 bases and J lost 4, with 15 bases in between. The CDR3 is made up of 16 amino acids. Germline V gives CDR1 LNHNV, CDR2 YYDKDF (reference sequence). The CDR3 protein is CATSRDSSLGGETQYF. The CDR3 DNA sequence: TGTGCCACCAGCAGAGATTCTAGCCTTGGGGGAGAGACCCAGTACTTC.

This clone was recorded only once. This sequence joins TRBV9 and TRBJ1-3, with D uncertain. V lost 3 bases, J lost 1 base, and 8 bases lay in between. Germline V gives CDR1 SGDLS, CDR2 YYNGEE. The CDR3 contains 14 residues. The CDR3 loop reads CASSGSYSGNTIYF. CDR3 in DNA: TGTGCCAGCAGCGGATCATATTCTGGAAACACCATATATTTT.

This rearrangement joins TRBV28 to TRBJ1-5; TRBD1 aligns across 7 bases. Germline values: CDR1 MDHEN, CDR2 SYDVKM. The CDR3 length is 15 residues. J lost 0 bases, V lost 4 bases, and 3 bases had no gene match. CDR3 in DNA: TGTGCCAGCAGTTGGGGGACAGATAGCAATCAGCCCCAGCATTTT. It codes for CASSWGTDSNQPQHF.

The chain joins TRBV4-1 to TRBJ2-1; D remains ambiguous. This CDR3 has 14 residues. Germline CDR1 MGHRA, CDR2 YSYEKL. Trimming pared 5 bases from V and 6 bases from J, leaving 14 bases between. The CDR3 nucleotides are TGCGCCAGCAGCTACGACGGACGCCGCAATGAGCAGTTCTTC. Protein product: CASSYDGRRNEQFF.

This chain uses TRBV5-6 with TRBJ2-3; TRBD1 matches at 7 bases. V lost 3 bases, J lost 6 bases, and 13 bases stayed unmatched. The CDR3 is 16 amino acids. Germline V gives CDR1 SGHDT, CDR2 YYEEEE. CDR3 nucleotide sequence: TGTGCCAGCAGCTGGGGCTTAACAGGGGCGAGGGATACGCAGTATTTT. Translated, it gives CASSWGLTGARDTQYF.

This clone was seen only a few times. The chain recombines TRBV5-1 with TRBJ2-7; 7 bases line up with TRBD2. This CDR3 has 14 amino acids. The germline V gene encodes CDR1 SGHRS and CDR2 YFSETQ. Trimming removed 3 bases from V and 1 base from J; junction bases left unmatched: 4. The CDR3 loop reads CASSSASGSYEQYF. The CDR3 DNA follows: TGCGCCAGCAGCTCCGCTAGCGGTTCCTACGAGCAGTACTTC.

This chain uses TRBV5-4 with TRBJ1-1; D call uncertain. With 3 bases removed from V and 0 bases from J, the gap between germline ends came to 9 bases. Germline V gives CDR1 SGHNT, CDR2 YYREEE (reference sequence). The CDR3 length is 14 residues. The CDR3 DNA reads TGTGCCAGCAGCTCAGGACGGTTGAACACTGAAGCTTTCTTT. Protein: CASSSGRLNTEAFF. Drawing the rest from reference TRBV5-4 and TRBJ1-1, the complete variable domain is ETGVTQSPTHLIKTRGQQVTLRCSSQSGHNTVSWYQQALGQGPQFIFQYYREEENGRGNFPPRFSGLQFPNYSSELNVNALELDDSALYLCASSSGRLNTEAFFGQGTRLTVV.

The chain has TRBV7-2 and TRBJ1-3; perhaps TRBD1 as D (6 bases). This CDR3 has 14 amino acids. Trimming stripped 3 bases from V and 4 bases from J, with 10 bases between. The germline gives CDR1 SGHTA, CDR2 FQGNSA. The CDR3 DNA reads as TGTGCCAGCAGCTTTACCGGGGGCGGAAACACCATATATTTT. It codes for CASSFTGGGNTIYF.

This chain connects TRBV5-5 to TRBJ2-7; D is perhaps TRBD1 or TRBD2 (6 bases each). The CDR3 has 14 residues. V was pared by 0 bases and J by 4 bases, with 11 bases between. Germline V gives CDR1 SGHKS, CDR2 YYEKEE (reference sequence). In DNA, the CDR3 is TGTGCCAGCAGCTTGGGTGGGGGGCGGTACGAGCAGTACTTC. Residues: CASSLGGGRYEQYF.

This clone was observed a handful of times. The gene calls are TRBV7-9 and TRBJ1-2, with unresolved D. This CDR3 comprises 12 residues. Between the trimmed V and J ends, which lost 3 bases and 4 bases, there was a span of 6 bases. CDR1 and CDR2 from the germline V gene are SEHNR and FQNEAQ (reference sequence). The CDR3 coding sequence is TGTGCCAGCAGCTTCGACCTCTATGGCTACACCTTC. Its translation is CASSFDLYGYTF. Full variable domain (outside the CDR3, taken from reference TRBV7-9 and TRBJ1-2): DTGVSQNPRHKITKRGQNVTFRCDPISEHNRLYWYRQTLGQGPEFLTYFQNEAQLEKSRLLSDRFSAERPKGSFSTLEIQRTEQGDSAMYLCASSFDLYGYTFGSGTRLTVV.

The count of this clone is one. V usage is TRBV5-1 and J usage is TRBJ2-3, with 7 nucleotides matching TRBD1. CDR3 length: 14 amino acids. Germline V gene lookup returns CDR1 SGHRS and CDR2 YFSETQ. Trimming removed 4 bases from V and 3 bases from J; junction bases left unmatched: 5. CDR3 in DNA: TGCGCCAGCAGCCCCGGGACAGTTACAGATACGCAGTATTTT. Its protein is CASSPGTVTDTQYF. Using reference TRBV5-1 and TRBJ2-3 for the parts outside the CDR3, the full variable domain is KAGVTQTPRYLIKTRGQQVTLSCSPISGHRSVSWYQQTPGQGLQFLFEYFSETQRNKGNFPGRFSGRQFSNSRSEMNVSTLELGDSALYLCASSPGTVTDTQYFGPGTRLTVL.

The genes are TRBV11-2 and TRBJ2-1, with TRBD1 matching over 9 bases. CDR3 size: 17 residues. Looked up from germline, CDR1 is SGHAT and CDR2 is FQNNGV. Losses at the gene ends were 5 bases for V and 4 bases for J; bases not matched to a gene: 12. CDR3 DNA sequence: TGTGCCAGCAGCCCCACAGGACAGGGGAGAGGATACAATGAGCAGTTCTTC. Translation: CASSPTGQGRGYNEQFF.

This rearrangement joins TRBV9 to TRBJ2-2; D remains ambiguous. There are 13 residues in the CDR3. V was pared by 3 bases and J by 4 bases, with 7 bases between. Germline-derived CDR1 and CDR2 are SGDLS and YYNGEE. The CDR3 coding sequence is TGTGCCAGCAGCGCGGACGGCACCGGGGAGCTGTTTTTT. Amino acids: CASSADGTGELFF. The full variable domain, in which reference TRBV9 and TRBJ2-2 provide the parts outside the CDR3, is DSGVTQTPKHLITATGQRVTLRCSPRSGDLSVYWYQQSLDQGLQFLIQYYNGEERAKGNILERFSAQQFPDLHSELNLSSLELGDSALYFCASSADGTGELFFGEGSRLTVL.

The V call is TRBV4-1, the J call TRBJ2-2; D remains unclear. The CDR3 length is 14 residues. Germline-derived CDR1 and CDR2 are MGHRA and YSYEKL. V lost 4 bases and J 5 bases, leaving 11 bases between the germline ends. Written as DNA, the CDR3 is TGCGCCAGCAGCCCCGGTCTCTGGACCGGGGAGCTGTTTTTT. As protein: CASSPGLWTGELFF.

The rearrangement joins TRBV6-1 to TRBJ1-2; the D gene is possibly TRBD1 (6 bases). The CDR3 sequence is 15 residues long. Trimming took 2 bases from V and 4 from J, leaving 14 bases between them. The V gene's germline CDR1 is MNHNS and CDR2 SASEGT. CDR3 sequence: CASSEQGRQSYGYTF. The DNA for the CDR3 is TGTGCCAGCAGTGAACAGGGGCGTCAGTCCTATGGCTACACCTTC.

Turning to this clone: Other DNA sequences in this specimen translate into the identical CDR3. The CDR3 DNA is TGTGCCAGCAGCGTAGGAGGAGATACGCAGTATTTT. It specifies CASSVGGDTQYF. The rearrangement uses TRBV9 and TRBJ2-3; D call uncertain. Germline CDR1 SGDLS, CDR2 YYNGEE. V dropped 0 bases and J dropped 5 bases, with 4 bases sitting between them. The CDR3 contains 12 residues. Together with reference TRBV9 and TRBJ2-3, the CDR3 gives the full variable domain: DSGVTQTPKHLITATGQRVTLRCSPRSGDLSVYWYQQSLDQGLQFLIQYYNGEERAKGNILERFSAQQFPDLHSELNLSSLELGDSALYFCASSVGGDTQYFGPGTRLTVL.

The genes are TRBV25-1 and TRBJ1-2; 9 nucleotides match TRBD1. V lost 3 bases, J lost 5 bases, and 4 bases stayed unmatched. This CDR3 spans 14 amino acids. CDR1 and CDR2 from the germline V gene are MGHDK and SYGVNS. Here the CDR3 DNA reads TGTGCCAGCAGTGAGCCCGGGACAGGGTATGGCTACACCTTC. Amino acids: CASSEPGTGYGYTF.